One and the same sample provided the 22 T cell receptor delta chains below, sequenced in a study of γδ T cells in repeated Plasmodium falciparum infection. TCRdb re-analyzed the multiplex PCR reads via CATT. The sample has approximately 53,000 delta-chain clones, 1.7% seen once. Flow sorting of PBMC yielded separate Vgamma9/Vdelta2+ and Vdelta2-negative gammadelta T cell populations for bulk repertoire analysis. Sequenced: gamma-delta T cells from blood. These receptors were obtained from a pool of human donors (malaria-infected and uninfected, not separated).

With regard to this clone: A far larger clone differs by one base, so this is likely a read error. The sample contains more than one DNA sequence encoding this CDR3. The V and J genes are TRDV2 and TRDJ1; TRDD3 agrees at 7 bases. There are 13 residues in the CDR3. Per the germline V gene, CDR1 is GEAIGNYY and CDR2 is EKD. V was pared by 1 base and J by 7 bases, with 5 bases of the junction left unmatched. DNA of the CDR3: TGTGCCTGTGACACTCTGGGGGGTAGTAAACTCATCTTT. Its translation is CACDTLGGSKLIF.

Remarks on this clone: The translation of this DNA and the TCRdb protein of a much larger clone differ at residue 21, probably owing to a read error; the protein shown here is translated from the DNA. This sequence joins TRDV1 and TRDJ3; perhaps TRDD2 as D (6 bases). TCRdb records no J gene; here it was assigned by comparing the DNA to germline. The CDR3 has 24 residues. CDR1 and CDR2 from the germline V gene are TSWWSYY and QGS. CDR3 in DNA: TGTGCTCTTGGGGAACTAGGTTCCTCCAGATTACTGCAACCTTTCCTATGGGACACCCGACTGATGTTTTTC. Protein product: CALGELGSSRLLQPFLWDTRLMFF.

For this clone: A far larger clone is only one base removed, so a read error is likely. Other nucleotide sequences from this sample produce the same CDR3. The CDR3 region has the DNA TGTGCCTGTGACACCGCTGGGAGCTCTTCCTGGGACACCCGACAGATGTTTTTC. This codes for CACDTAGSSSWDTRQMFF. The rearrangement joins TRDV2 to TRDJ3; perhaps TRDD3 as D (5 bases). Here the J gene came from matching the DNA to germline, since TCRdb omits it. Trimming removed 0 bases from V and 1 base from J, with 12 bases in between. CDR3 length: 18 amino acids. CDR1 is GEAIGNYY, CDR2 EKD, per germline.

This clone showed up many times. A read error is the likely source, as a far larger clone sits one nucleotide away. The identical CDR3 is also encoded by other nucleotide sequences in the sample. The chain joins TRDV1 to TRDJ1; D is undetermined. The germline V gene encodes CDR1 TSWWSYY and CDR2 QGS. CDR3 length: 13 amino acids. CDR3 residues: CALGALTTDKLIF. The CDR3 coding sequence is TGTGCTCTTGGGGCCCTAACCACCGATAAGCTCATCTTT.

Ten or more counts support this clone. A much more abundant neighbour one base away suggests this may be a read error. Other DNA sequences in the sample encode the same CDR3. The gene calls are TRDV2 and TRDJ1; TRDD3 agrees at 10 bases. Germline V lookup: CDR1 GEAIGNYY, CDR2 EKD. The CDR3 is 14 residues long. J gave up 8 bases and V 3 bases, and 8 bases lay outside the gene matches. Here the CDR3 reads CACDLLGDFDKLIF. DNA of the CDR3: TGTGCCTGTGACCTACTGGGGGATTTCGACAAACTCATCTTT.

This clone appeared a few times. TCRdb shows a much larger clone's protein in place of this DNA's translation, and the two differ at residue 20, likely through a read error; the protein shown is translated from the DNA. The chain has TRDV1 and TRDJ1; 9 nucleotides line up with TRDD2. The CDR3 contains 21 residues. Looked up from germline, CDR1 is TSWWSYY and CDR2 is QGS. CDR3 protein: CALGDLPTGYWGLKYTDKLTF. Here the CDR3 DNA reads TGTGCTCTTGGGGACCTTCCTACGGGGTACTGGGGATTAAAGTACACCGATAAACTCACCTTT.

As regards this clone: TCRdb records a much larger clone's protein for this DNA, with a difference at residue 14 that likely arises from a read error; the protein given is the translation of the DNA. The rearrangement uses TRDV3 and TRDJ3; possible D gene TRDD2, 6 bases. The germline V gene has CDR1 TVYSNPD and CDR2 GDNSRS (reference sequence). The CDR3 length is 21 residues. The CDR3 nucleotides read TGTGCCTTGTCGATTCCTATCCCGTACTACCACCGCTCCCGGGACACCCGACAGATGTTTTTC. Its protein is CALSIPIPYYHRSRDTRQMFF.

The V gene is TRDV1, the J gene TRDJ1; 13 bases line up with TRDD3. No J segment appears in TCRdb, so it was assigned here by matching the sequence to germline. V trimming: 6 bases; J trimming: 4 bases; junction bases outside the gene matches: 23. Germline lookup yields CDR1 TSWWSYY and CDR2 QGS. The CDR3 loop spans 21 amino acids. This CDR3 is CALGAFLPRPYWGIRIDKLIF. In DNA, the CDR3 is TGTGCTCTTGGCGCCTTCCTACCTCGCCCCTACTGGGGGATACGAATCGATAAACTCATCTTT.

This clone occurred a few times. This DNA's translation and the protein TCRdb lists, from a much larger clone, do not match at residue 9, likely due to a read error; the protein shown is translated from the DNA. The chain is built from TRDV1 and TRDJ1, with TRDD3 matching over 8 bases. No J segment appears in TCRdb, so it was assigned here by matching the sequence to germline. V was clipped by 0 bases and J by 0 bases; unmatched bases: 21. Per germline, CDR1 TSWWSYY and CDR2 QGS. The CDR3 consists of 22 residues. The CDR3 DNA sequence: TGTGCTCTTGGGGAACTAAGACTGATCTTCTGGGGGAAAACTAGCTACACCGATAAACTCATCTTT. This sequence encodes CALGELRLIFWGKTSYTDKLIF.

The sample holds a few counts of this clone. TCRdb pairs this DNA with a much larger clone's protein that differs at residue 7, likely a read error; the protein shown was translated from the DNA. The chain combines TRDV1 with TRDJ1; 8 bases agree with TRDD3. The J gene, absent from TCRdb, was called here by matching the DNA to germline. Germline values: CDR1 TSWWSYY, CDR2 QGS. The CDR3 runs 21 residues. Unmatched junction bases numbered 20, after V lost 2 bases and J lost 0 bases. CDR3 sequence (DNA): TGTGCTCTTGGGGAATTGGTCTTCCCGAATACTGGGGGCACTTACACCGATAAACTCATCTTT. Residues: CALGELVFPNTGGTYTDKLIF.

This clone was seen many times. This DNA's translation differs at residue 11 from TCRdb's protein, which comes from a much larger clone; a read error is likely, and the protein shown is translated from the DNA. This chain uses TRDV2 with TRDJ1; 9 nucleotides match TRDD3. The ends lost 4 bases at V and 0 bases at J; junction bases unmatched: 17. Germline V CDR1 and CDR2: GEAIGNYY, EKD. CDR3 length: 19 amino acids. CDR3 sequence: CACEGTSTGGHRNTDKLIF. The CDR3 DNA reads as TGTGCCTGTGAGGGTACGAGTACTGGGGGACACAGAAACACCGATAAACTCATCTTT.

This clone was counted many times. This DNA translates differently at residue 3 from the TCRdb protein, which is that of a much larger clone; a read error is likely, and the protein shown is the DNA's own translation. V gene TRDV3 combines with J gene TRDJ1; TRDD3 aligns across 10 bases. From germline, CDR1 is TVYSNPD and CDR2 GDNSRS (reference sequence). This CDR3 is 16 amino acids long. V lost 5 bases and J lost 1; bases outside the gene matches: 13. The CDR3 here is CALTFPWGIPTDKLIF. The DNA of the CDR3 is TGTGCCCTTACCTTCCCTTGGGGGATACCCACCGATAAACTCATCTTT.

There are a few counts of this clone. A far larger clone differs by one base, so this is likely a read error. This CDR3 is also generated by other DNA sequences in the sample. The V gene is TRDV1, the J gene TRDJ1; 8 bases align to TRDD3. Germline-derived CDR1 and CDR2 are TSWWSYY and QGS. The CDR3 spans 22 residues. The CDR3 protein is CALGESHALRIRGIEDTGKLIF. Here the CDR3 DNA reads TGTGCTCTTGGGGAATCTCACGCCCTACGCATTCGGGGGATAGAGGACACCGGTAAACTCATCTTC.

In this sample, this clone is medium-sized. Other DNA sequences in the sample encode the same CDR3. V gene TRDV2 combines with J gene TRDJ1; the match to TRDD3 covers 7 bases. CDR3 length: 17 residues. Germline V gene data show CDR1 as GEAIGNYY and CDR2 as EKD. V gave up 3 bases and J gave up 0 bases; unmatched junction bases: 12. CDR3 loop: CACDSSYWGSYTDKLIF. In nucleotides, the CDR3 is TGTGCCTGTGACTCTTCGTACTGGGGTTCGTACACCGATAAACTCATCTTT.

At least ten counts were recorded for this clone. A read error likely explains this, since a far larger clone differs by one base. Other DNA sequences within the sample encode an identical CDR3. The chain employs TRDV1 and TRDJ1; D is uncertain. Trimming removed 9 bases at V and 0 bases at J, with 14 bases between. The CDR3 sequence is 14 residues long. CDR1 is TSWWSYY and CDR2 is QGS in the germline V gene. The CDR3 reads CALDAQGYTDKLIF. In DNA form, the CDR3 reads TGTGCTCTCGACGCTCAAGGGTACACCGATAAACTCATCTTT.

This clone has only a few counts. A read error is likely here: a far larger clone is one base away. In the same sample, other DNA sequences code for this CDR3. This rearrangement joins TRDV3 to TRDJ1; 8 nucleotides line up with TRDD2. CDR1 and CDR2 (germline): TVYSNPD, GDNSRS (reference sequence). The length of the CDR3 is 19 residues. The ends lost 2 bases at V and 2 bases at J; junction bases unmatched: 22. CDR3 in amino acids: CAFSVYHFLRGWETDKLIF. CDR3 sequence (DNA): TGTGCCTTTTCCGTCTACCACTTCCTACGCGGCTGGGAAACCGATAAACTCATCTTT.

This clone has ten or more counts. The chain links TRDV1 to TRDJ1; 7 bases match TRDD3. The J gene, missing from TCRdb, was assigned here through DNA to germline matching. Germline values: CDR1 TSWWSYY, CDR2 QGS. CDR3 length: 20 amino acids. The V gene end was trimmed by 7 bases and the J gene end by 1 base; junction bases not matched to a gene: 24. Here the CDR3 DNA reads TGTGCTCTTGTCCCGCCTGGAGGGAGTGCGTTGCACTGGGGCACCGATAAACTCATCTTT. Protein product: CALVPPGGSALHWGTDKLIF.

Ten or more counts support this clone. With a far larger clone one base away, a read error is the likely cause. In the same sample, other DNA sequences code for this CDR3. The chain links TRDV1 to TRDJ1; 13 bases fit TRDD3. The germline V gene has CDR1 TSWWSYY and CDR2 QGS. The CDR3 runs 15 residues. The CDR3 region is CALGDCTGGYEKLIF. As DNA, the CDR3 is TGTGCCCTTGGGGACTGCACTGGGGGATACGAGAAACTCATCTTT.

In this sample, this clone turned up a few times. TCRdb shows a much larger clone's protein in place of this DNA's translation, and the two differ at residue 17, likely through a read error; the protein shown is translated from the DNA. The CDR3 DNA reads as TGTGCCTGTGACACCCGGCCTTCGTACGTACTGGGGGCCTCGTACACCAATAAACTCATCTTT. It yields the protein CACDTRPSYVLGASYTNKLIF. The genes are TRDV2 and TRDJ1; 8 bases fit TRDD3. No J segment appears in TCRdb, so it was assigned here by matching the sequence to germline. This CDR3 is built from 21 residues. CDR1 GEAIGNYY and CDR2 EKD come from the germline V gene.

In its sample, this clone was seen many times. TCRdb's protein, taken from a much larger clone, differs from this DNA's translation at residue 7, likely owing to a read error; the protein displayed comes from the DNA. This rearrangement joins TRDV2 to TRDJ1; tentative D call: TRDD3 (5 bases). The CDR3 totals 15 residues. Germline V lookup: CDR1 GEAIGNYY, CDR2 EKD. V was clipped by 3 bases and J by 0 bases, with 13 bases between them. CDR3 sequence reads: CACDVLEVYTDKLIF. DNA of the CDR3: TGTGCCTGTGACGTACTGGAGGTTTACACCGATAAACTCATCTTT.

This clone was seen ten or more times. TCRdb's listed protein matches a much larger clone and diverges from this DNA's translation at residue 17, likely through a read error; the protein shown comes from the DNA. The CDR3 loop reads CALGGRGWGITNTDKLTF. As DNA, the CDR3 is TGTGCTCTTGGGGGGAGAGGGTGGGGGATAACAAACACCGATAAACTCACCTTT. The V gene is TRDV1, the J gene TRDJ1; 9 bases agree with TRDD3. The CDR3 extends over 18 amino acids. Germline values: CDR1 TSWWSYY, CDR2 QGS.

The table lists this clone with many counts. At the DNA level, this CDR3 is encoded by other sequences in the same sample as well. V is TRDV1 and J is TRDJ1, with 7 bases aligning to TRDD2. The ends lost 0 bases at V and 0 bases at J; junction bases unmatched: 10. The germline V gene has CDR1 TSWWSYY and CDR2 QGS. This CDR3 comprises 18 residues. The CDR3 loop is CALGELRQFLPYTDKLIF. The CDR3 DNA is TGTGCTCTTGGGGAACTTAGGCAATTCCTACCGTACACCGATAAACTCATCTTT.